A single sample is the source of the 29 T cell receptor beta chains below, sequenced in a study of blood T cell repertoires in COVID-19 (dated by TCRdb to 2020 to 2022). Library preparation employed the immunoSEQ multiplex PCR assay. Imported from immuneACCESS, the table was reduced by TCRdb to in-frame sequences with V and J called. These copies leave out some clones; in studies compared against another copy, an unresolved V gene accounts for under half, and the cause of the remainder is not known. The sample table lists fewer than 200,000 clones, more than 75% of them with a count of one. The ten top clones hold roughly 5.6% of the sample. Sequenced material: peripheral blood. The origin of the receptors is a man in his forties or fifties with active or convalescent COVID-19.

CDR3 DNA: TGTGCCAGCAGTTTAACACCGAATCAGCCCCAGCATTTT. Its translation is CASSLTPNQPQHF. The chain couples TRBV27 to TRBJ1-5; D ambiguous. The CDR3 has 13 residues. The germline V and J ends were trimmed by 2 bases and 4 bases, with 6 bases remaining between them. Germline V gene data show CDR1 as MNHEY and CDR2 as SMNVEV (reference sequence).

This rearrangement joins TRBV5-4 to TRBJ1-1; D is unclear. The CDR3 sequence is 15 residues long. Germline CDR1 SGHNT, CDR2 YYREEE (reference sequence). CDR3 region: CAIGFGGAVNTEAFF. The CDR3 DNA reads TGTGCTATCGGCTTTGGTGGCGCGGTGAACACTGAAGCTTTCTTT.

The CDR3 sequence is CASSFQYYNEQFF. Written as DNA, the CDR3 is TGTGCCAGCAGTTTTCAGTACTACAATGAGCAGTTCTTC. The chain combines TRBV27 with TRBJ2-1; D uncertain. The CDR3 contains 13 residues. Germline V gives CDR1 MNHEY, CDR2 SMNVEV (reference sequence). Trimming removed 3 bases from V and 3 bases from J, with 6 bases in between.

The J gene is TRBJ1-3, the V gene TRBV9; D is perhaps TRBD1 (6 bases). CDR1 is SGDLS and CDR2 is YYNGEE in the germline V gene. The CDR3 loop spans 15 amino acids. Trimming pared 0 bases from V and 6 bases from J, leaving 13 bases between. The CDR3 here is CASSVDGGGLNTIYF. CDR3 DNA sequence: TGTGCCAGCAGCGTAGACGGCGGGGGCCTAAACACCATATATTTT. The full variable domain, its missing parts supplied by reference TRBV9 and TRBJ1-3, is DSGVTQTPKHLITATGQRVTLRCSPRSGDLSVYWYQQSLDQGLQFLIQYYNGEERAKGNILERFSAQQFPDLHSELNLSSLELGDSALYFCASSVDGGGLNTIYFGEGSWLTVV.

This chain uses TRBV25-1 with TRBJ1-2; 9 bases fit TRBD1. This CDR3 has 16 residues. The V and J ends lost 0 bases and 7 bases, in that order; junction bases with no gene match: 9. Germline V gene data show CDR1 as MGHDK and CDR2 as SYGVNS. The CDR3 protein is CASSEYVAQGAGGYTF. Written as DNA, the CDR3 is TGTGCCAGCAGTGAATACGTGGCACAGGGGGCGGGTGGCTACACCTTC.

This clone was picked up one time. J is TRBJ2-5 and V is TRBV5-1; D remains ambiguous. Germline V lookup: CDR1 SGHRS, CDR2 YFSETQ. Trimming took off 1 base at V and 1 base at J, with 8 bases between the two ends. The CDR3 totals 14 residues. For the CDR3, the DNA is TGCGCCAGCAGCTTGAATTCGGGCCAAGAGACCCAGTACTTC. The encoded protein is CASSLNSGQETQYF.

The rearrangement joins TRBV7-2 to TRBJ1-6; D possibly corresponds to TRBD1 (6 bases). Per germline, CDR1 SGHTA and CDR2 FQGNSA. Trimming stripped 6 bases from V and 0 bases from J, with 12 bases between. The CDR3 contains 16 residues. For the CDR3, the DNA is TGTGCCAGCAGACCACAGGGCCTCTCCTATAATTCACCCCTCCACTTT. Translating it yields CASRPQGLSYNSPLHF. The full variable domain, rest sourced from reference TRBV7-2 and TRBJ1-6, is GAGVSQSPSNKVTEKGKDVELRCDPISGHTALYWYRQSLGQGLEFLIYFQGNSAPDKSGLPSDRFSAERTGGSVSTLTIQRTQQEDSAVYLCASRPQGLSYNSPLHFGNGTRLTVT.

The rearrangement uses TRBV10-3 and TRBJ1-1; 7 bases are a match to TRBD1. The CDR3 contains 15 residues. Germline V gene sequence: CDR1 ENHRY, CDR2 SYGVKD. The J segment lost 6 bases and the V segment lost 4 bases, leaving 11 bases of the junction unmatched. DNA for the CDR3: TGTGCCATCAGTGGGACAGGTGGTCAGTCGGCTGAAGCTTTCTTT. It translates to CAISGTGGQSAEAFF.

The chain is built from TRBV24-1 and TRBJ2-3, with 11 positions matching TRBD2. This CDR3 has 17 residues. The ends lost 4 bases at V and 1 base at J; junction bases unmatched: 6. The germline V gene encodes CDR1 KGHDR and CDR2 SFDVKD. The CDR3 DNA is TGTGCCACCAGTGACCCGACTAGCGGGGTTGGCACAGATACGCAGTATTTT. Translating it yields CATSDPTSGVGTDTQYF.

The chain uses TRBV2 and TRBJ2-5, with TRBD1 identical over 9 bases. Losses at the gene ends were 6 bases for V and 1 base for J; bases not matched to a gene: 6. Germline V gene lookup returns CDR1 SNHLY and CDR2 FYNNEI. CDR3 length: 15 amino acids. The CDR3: CASRGQGLIQETQYF. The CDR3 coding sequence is TGTGCCAGCAGGGGACAGGGACTTATCCAAGAGACCCAGTACTTC.

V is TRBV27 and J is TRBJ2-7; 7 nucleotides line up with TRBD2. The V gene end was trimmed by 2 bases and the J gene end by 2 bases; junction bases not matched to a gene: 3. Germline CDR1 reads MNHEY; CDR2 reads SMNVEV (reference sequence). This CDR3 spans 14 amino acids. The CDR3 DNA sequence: TGTGCCAGCAGTTTAAAGCGGGGTCCCTACGAGCAGTACTTC. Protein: CASSLKRGPYEQYF.

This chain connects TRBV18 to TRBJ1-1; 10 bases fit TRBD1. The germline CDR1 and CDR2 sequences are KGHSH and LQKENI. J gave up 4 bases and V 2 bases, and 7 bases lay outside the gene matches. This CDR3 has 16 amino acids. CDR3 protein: CASSPDQRQGATEAFF. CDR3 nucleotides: TGTGCCAGCTCACCAGATCAACGACAGGGGGCCACTGAAGCTTTCTTT.

In DNA, the CDR3 is TGTGCCAGCAGTCCGAGTATTGGAGGGATTGAAGCTTTCTTT. Translated, it gives CASSPSIGGIEAFF. The genes are TRBV2 and TRBJ1-1; D remains unclear. Trimming took off 5 bases at V and 7 bases at J, with 17 bases between the two ends. The CDR3 contains 14 residues. Germline lookup yields CDR1 SNHLY and CDR2 FYNNEI.

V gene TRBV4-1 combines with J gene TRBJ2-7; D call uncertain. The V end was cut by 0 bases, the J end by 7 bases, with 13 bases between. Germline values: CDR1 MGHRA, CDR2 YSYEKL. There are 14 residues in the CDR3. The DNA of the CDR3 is TGCGCCAGCAGCCAAGATCACCCTACCGGGGAGCAGTACTTC. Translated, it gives CASSQDHPTGEQYF.

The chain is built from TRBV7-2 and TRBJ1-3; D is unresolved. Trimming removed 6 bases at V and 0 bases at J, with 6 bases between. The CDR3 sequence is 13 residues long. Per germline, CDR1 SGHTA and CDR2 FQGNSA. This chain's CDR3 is CASSTDSGNTIYF. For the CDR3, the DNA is TGTGCCAGCAGTACTGACTCTGGAAACACCATATATTTT.

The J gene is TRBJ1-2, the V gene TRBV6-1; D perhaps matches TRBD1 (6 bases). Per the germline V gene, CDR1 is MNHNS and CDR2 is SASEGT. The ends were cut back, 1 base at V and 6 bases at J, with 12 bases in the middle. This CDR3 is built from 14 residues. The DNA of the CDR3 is TGTGCCAGCAGTGAAGTCTTGGGGGCCAATGGCTACACCTTC. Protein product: CASSEVLGANGYTF.

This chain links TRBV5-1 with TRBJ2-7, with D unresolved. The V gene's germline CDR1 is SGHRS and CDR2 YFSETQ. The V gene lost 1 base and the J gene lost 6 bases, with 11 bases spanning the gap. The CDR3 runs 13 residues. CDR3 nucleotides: TGCGCCAGCAGCTTGTTTCAGTTGTCCGAGCAGTACTTC. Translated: CASSLFQLSEQYF.

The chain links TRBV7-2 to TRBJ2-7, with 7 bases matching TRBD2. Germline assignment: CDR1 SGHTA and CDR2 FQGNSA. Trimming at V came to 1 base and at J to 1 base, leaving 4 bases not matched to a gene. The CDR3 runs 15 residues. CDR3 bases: TGTGCCAGCAGCTTAGGTTACGGGGGGTCCTACGAGCAGTACTTC. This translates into CASSLGYGGSYEQYF.

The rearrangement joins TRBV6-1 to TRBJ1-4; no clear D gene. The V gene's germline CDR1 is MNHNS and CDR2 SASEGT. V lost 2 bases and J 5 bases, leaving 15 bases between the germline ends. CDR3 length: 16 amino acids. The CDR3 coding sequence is TGTGCCAGCAGTGAATACCCGACACGCTTGAATGAAAAACTGTTTTTT. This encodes CASSEYPTRLNEKLFF.

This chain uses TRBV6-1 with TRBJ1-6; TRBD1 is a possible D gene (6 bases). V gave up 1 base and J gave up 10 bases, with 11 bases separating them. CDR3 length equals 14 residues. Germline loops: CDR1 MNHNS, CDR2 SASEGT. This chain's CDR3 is CASSEVGAGSPLHF. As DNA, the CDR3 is TGTGCCAGCAGTGAAGTGGGGGCTGGGTCACCCCTCCACTTT.

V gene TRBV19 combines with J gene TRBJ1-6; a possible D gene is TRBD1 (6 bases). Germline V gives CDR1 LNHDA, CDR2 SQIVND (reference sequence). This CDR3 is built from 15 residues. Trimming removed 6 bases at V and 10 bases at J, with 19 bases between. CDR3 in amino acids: CASRLQGPPRSPLHF. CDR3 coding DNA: TGTGCCAGTAGGCTACAGGGTCCCCCACGGTCACCCCTCCACTTT.

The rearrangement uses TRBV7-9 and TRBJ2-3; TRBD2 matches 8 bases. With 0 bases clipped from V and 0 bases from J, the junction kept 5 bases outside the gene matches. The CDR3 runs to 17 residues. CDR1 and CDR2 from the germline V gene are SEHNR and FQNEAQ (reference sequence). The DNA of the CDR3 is TGTGCCAGCAGCTTAGCGCGGGCGGGGGGAAGCACAGATACGCAGTATTTT. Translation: CASSLARAGGSTDTQYF.

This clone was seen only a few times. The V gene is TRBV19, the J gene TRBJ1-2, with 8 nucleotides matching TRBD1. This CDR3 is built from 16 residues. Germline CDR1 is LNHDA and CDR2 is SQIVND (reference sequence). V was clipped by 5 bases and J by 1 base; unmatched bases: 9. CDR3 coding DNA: TGTGCCAGTAGTGGGAGGACAGGGACTCTTAACTATGGCTACACCTTC. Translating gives CASSGRTGTLNYGYTF. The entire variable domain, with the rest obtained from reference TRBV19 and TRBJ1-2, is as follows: DGGITQSPKYLFRKEGQNVTLSCEQNLNHDAMYWYRQDPGQGLRLIYYSQIVNDFQKGDIAEGYSVSREKKESFPLTVTSAQKNPTAFYLCASSGRTGTLNYGYTFGSGTRLTVV.

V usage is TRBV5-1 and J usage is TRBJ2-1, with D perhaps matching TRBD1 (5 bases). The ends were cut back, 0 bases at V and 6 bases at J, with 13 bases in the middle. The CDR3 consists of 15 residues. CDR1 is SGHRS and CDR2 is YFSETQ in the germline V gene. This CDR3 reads CASSLVGAPGNEQFF. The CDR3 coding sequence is TGCGCCAGCAGCTTGGTAGGGGCGCCGGGCAATGAGCAGTTCTTC.

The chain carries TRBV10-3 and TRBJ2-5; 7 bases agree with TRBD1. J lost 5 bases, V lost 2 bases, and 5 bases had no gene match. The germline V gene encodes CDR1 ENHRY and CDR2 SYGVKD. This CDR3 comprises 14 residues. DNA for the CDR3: TGTGCCATCAGTGAGGCGACAGGGTTGGAGACCCAGTACTTC. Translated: CAISEATGLETQYF.

This CDR3 reads CASSPTSGSAEQFF. CDR3 nucleotides: TGCGCCAGCAGCCCCACTAGCGGGAGCGCTGAGCAGTTCTTC. The chain joins TRBV5-1 to TRBJ2-1; 11 bases are a match to TRBD2. The ends lost 4 bases at V and 9 bases at J; junction bases unmatched: 6. Germline CDR1 and CDR2: SGHRS and YFSETQ. This CDR3 contains 14 residues.

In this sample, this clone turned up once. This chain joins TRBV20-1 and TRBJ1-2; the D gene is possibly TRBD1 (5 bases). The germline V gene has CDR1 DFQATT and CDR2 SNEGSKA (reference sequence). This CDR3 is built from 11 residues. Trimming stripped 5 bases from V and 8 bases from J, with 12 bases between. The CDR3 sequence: CSADSERGYTF. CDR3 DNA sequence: TGCAGTGCTGACAGCGAACGCGGCTACACCTTC.

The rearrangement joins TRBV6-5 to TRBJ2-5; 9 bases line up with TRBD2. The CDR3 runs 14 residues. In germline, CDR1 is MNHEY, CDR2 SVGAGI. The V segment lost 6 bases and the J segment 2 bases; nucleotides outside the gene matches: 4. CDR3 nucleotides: TGTGCCAGCAGACCAGCGGGGGGACAAGAGACCCAGTACTTC. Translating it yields CASRPAGGQETQYF.

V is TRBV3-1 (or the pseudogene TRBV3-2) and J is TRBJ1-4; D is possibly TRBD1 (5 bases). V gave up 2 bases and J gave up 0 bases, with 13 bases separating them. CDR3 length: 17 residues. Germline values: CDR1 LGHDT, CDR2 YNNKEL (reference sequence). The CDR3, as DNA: TGTGCCAGCAGCCAAAGACAGAGAGCTGCAACTAATGAAAAACTGTTTTTT. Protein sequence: CASSQRQRAATNEKLFF.